This TCR beta chain was recovered during a study of OX40 agonist ivuxolimab in advanced cancers. Whole-study context: Partial responses were achieved by three patients, one with hepatocellular carcinoma and two with cutaneous melanoma.

Profiling relied on immunoSEQ multiplex PCR, and the TCRdb table lists in-frame clones only, not all of them. The data contain about 50,000 clones, approximately 83% of them singletons. Details on this clone: Its matching antigen is unknown.

Study outcomes and limitations: A proportion of nonresponders additionally exhibited low normalized T-cell clonal expansion.

Germline lookup yields CDR1 MNHEY and CDR2 SMNVEV (reference sequence). CDR3 length: 14 residues. Unmatched junction bases numbered 7, after V lost 5 bases and J lost 3 bases. The sample here was CD4+ or CD8+ T cells sorted from blood, taken in a trial of the OX40 agonist ivuxolimab. The chain joins TRBV27 to TRBJ2-7, with 7 bases lining up with TRBD2. The receptor was derived from an adult with an advanced solid tumor such as melanoma, head and neck, liver or kidney cancer. CDR3 nucleotide sequence: TGTGCCAGCAGTAGATCGGGGACTAACTACGAGCAGTACTTC. Protein sequence: CASSRSGTNYEQYF.